What follows are 5 T cell receptor beta chains derived from one specimen sequenced in a study of T cell responses to AZD1222 COVID-19 vaccine. The data were produced by immunoSEQ multiplex PCR, yet TCRdb's version contains in-frame clones alone and is incomplete. The profile shows around 140,000 clones, 70% to 90% of them singletons. Sample: peripheral blood, taken on day 0 of AZD1222 vaccination. The source of these receptors is an adult in good health.

Only one count was recorded for this clone. Germline is not matched at one junction end, which may reflect a read error. This rearrangement joins TRBV3-1 (or the pseudogene TRBV3-2) to TRBJ2-1; D is perhaps TRBD1 or TRBD2 (5 bases each). The germline gives CDR1 LGHDT, CDR2 YNNKEL (reference sequence). There are 12 residues in the CDR3. The CDR3: CASSQLSGLEVF. The CDR3 DNA reads as TGTGCCAGCAGCCAACTTTCGGGGCTGGAGGTCTTC.

This rearrangement joins TRBV10-1 to TRBJ2-7; TRBD1 or TRBD2 may be the D gene (6 bases each). Between the trimmed V and J ends, which lost 3 bases and 3 bases, there was a span of 21 bases. The CDR3 runs to 17 residues. The V gene's germline CDR1 is WNHNN and CDR2 SYGVQD (reference sequence). The CDR3 protein is CASSDRGYLSGNYEQYF. DNA of the CDR3: TGCGCCAGCAGTGACAGGGGCTACCTTAGCGGCAACTACGAGCAGTACTTC.

This sequence joins TRBV20-1 and TRBJ1-2; no clear D. V lost 3 bases, J lost 4 bases, and 18 bases lay in between. Germline V gene lookup returns CDR1 DFQATT and CDR2 SNEGSKA (reference sequence). The CDR3 loop spans 15 amino acids. CDR3 region: CSASEGGKRGYGYTF. CDR3 sequence (DNA): TGCAGTGCTAGTGAGGGCGGGAAACGCGGCTATGGCTACACCTTC.

The gene calls are TRBV29-1 and TRBJ2-5; tentatively, D is TRBD1 or TRBD2 (5 bases each). Germline assignment: CDR1 SQVTM and CDR2 ANQGSEA. This CDR3 is 14 amino acids long. Trimming pared 6 bases from V and 4 bases from J, leaving 18 bases between. DNA for the CDR3: TGCAGCGTCCGGACCGGGGCGGGTCGAGAGACCCAGTACTTC. Protein sequence: CSVRTGAGRETQYF. The full variable domain, with the rest looked up from reference TRBV29-1 and TRBJ2-5, is SAVISQKPSRDICQRGTSLTIQCQVDSQVTMMFWYRQQPGQSLTLIATANQGSEATYESGFVIDKFPISRPNLTFSTLTVSNMSPEDSSIYLCSVRTGAGRETQYFGPGTRLLVL.

The chain recombines TRBV19 with TRBJ2-7; 9 bases fit TRBD2. This CDR3 has 16 residues. The V gene's germline CDR1 is LNHDA and CDR2 SQIVND (reference sequence). The ends lost 3 bases at V and 3 bases at J; junction bases unmatched: 9. The CDR3 DNA sequence: TGTGCCAGTAGTATGACGCTAGCGGGATACCACTACGAGCAGTACTTC. This gives the protein CASSMTLAGYHYEQYF.